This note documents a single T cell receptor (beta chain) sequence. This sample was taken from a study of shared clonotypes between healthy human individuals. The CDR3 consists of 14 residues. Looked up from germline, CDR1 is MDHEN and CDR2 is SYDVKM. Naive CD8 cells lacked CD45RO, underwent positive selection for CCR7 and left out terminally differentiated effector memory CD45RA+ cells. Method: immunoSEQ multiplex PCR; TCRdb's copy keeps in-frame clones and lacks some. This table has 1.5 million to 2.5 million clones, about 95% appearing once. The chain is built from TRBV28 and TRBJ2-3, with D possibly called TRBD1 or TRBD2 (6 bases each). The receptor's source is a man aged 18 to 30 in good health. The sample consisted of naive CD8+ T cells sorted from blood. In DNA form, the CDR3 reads TGTGCTTTGGGGGCGGAGGGGGACACAGATACGCAGTATTTT. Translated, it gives CALGAEGDTDTQYF. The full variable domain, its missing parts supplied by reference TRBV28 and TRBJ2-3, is DVKVTQSSRYLVKRTGEKVFLECVQDMDHENMFWYRQDPGLGLRLIYFSYDVKMKEKGDIPEGYSVSREKKERFSLILESASTNQTSMYLCALGAEGDTDTQYFGPGTRLTVL.